This T cell receptor beta chain was sequenced in a study of T-cell reconstitution after alpha-beta-depleted transplantation in children. The ends were cut back, 1 base at V and 4 bases at J, with 17 bases in the middle. Germline values: CDR1 SGHRS, CDR2 YFSETQ. The CDR3 is made up of 16 amino acids. It was with unique molecular identifiers that the TCRbeta library was prepared. MiXCR, run by TCRdb on the PCR reads, gives a single entry per CDR3 protein. The sample holds 400,000 to 500,000 distinct CDR3 sequences, roughly 10% seen once. Sequencing was performed on PBMCs from the stem cell graft donor, taken from the stem cell graft. The source is a human donor who donated a stem cell graft to a child with acute myeloid leukemia. This chain connects TRBV5-1 to TRBJ1-1; D gene ambiguous. The DNA for the CDR3 is TGCGCCAGCAGCTTGTCCGGCGACACGGGAGGCACTGAAGCTTTCTTT. Translating gives CASSLSGDTGGTEAFF.